The 31 T cell receptor beta chains given below trace back to one sample, sequenced in a study of T-cell memory formation after mild COVID-19. TCRdb used MiXCR to reprocess the 5' RACE reads, holding one entry per CDR3 protein. This table has 400,000 to 500,000 distinct CDR3 sequences, 24% appearing once. Material: PBMCs or a T cell subset sorted from them (not recorded which). These receptors originate from an adult woman who had mild COVID-19 (a few samples of this study predate the infection). Cell type and time point are not known.

This clonotype was seen a few times. The chain has TRBV29-1 and TRBJ2-7; 7 nucleotides agree with TRBD1. CDR1 is SQVTM and CDR2 is ANQGSEA in the germline V gene. This CDR3 spans 11 amino acids. V shed 7 bases, J shed 2 bases, and the junction held 2 bases outside the gene matches. The CDR3 DNA is TGCAGCGCCGGACAGGCCTACGAGCAGTACTTC. Translated: CSAGQAYEQYF.

The chain employs TRBV7-8 and TRBJ2-1; 11 positions agree with TRBD2. The length of the CDR3 is 14 residues. The V gene's germline CDR1 is SGHVS and CDR2 FQNEAQ. The V gene end was trimmed by 8 bases and the J gene end by 6 bases; junction bases not matched to a gene: 6. The CDR3 nucleotides read TGTGCCAGCTCAATAGCGGGAGGGAGCAATGAGCAGTTCTTC. Its protein is CASSIAGGSNEQFF.

This clonotype was observed once. The V call is TRBV19, the J call TRBJ2-5; D is ambiguous. The CDR3 covers 13 residues. Trimming took 9 bases from V and 1 from J, leaving 12 bases between them. Germline-derived CDR1 and CDR2 are LNHDA and SQIVND (reference sequence). CDR3 in amino acids: CASSRARQETQYF. CDR3 bases: TGTGCCAGCTCTAGGGCGCGCCAAGAGACCCAGTACTTC.

This clonotype came up a few times. The CDR3 here is CSAIVGARETQYF. The CDR3 bases are TGCAGTGCTATAGTCGGGGCGAGGGAGACCCAGTACTTC. The chain joins TRBV20-1 to TRBJ2-5, with D perhaps assigned TRBD1 or TRBD2 (5 bases each). Germline assignment: CDR1 DFQATT and CDR2 SNEGSKA (reference sequence). V was clipped by 4 bases and J by 5 bases, with 14 bases between them. This CDR3 spans 13 amino acids.

This clonotype is medium-sized by share. The gene calls are TRBV9 and TRBJ1-3, with 8 nucleotides matching TRBD1. CDR3 length equals 16 residues. Germline lookup yields CDR1 SGDLS and CDR2 YYNGEE. V lost 0 bases, J lost 2 bases, and 4 bases stayed unmatched. CDR3 in DNA: TGTGCCAGCAGCGTAGACACAGGGGGTACTGGAAACACCATATATTTT. It encodes CASSVDTGGTGNTIYF.

V and J are TRBV4-2 and TRBJ2-1, with TRBD2 matching 10 bases. Germline CDR1 is LGHNA and CDR2 is YNFKEQ. CDR3 length: 18 amino acids. J was trimmed by 2 bases and V by 4 bases; bases with no gene match: 11. The CDR3 DNA sequence: TGTGCCAGCAGCCCCACACCTCTACTAGCGGGGCCCTACAATGAGCAGTTCTTC. It specifies CASSPTPLLAGPYNEQFF.

CDR3 amino acids: CATSRERSKNYEQYF. The CDR3 region has the DNA TGTGCCACCAGCAGAGAGAGGTCGAAGAACTACGAGCAGTACTTC. J is TRBJ2-7 and V is TRBV15; D remains ambiguous. This CDR3 is built from 15 residues. Germline V gene sequence: CDR1 LNHNV, CDR2 YYDKDF (reference sequence). The V end lost 0 bases, the J end lost 3 bases, and 12 bases lay between the germline ends. Looking up the rest from reference TRBV15 and TRBJ2-7 gives the full variable domain: DAMVIQNPRYQVTQFGKPVTLSCSQTLNHNVMYWYQQKSSQAPKLLFHYYDKDFNNEADTPDNFQSRRPNTSFCFLDIRSPGLGDTAMYLCATSRERSKNYEQYFGPGTRLTVT.

This chain joins TRBV7-2 and TRBJ2-4, with TRBD2 matching over 12 bases. Germline V gene lookup returns CDR1 SGHTA and CDR2 FQGNSA. J lost 5 bases, V lost 5 bases, and 1 base had no gene match. This CDR3 is 14 amino acids long. The CDR3 coding sequence is TGTGCCAGCAGCCGACTAGCGGGAGAAAACATTCAGTACTTC. Translated: CASSRLAGENIQYF. Together with reference TRBV7-2 and TRBJ2-4, the CDR3 gives the full variable domain: GAGVSQSPSNKVTEKGKDVELRCDPISGHTALYWYRQSLGQGLEFLIYFQGNSAPDKSGLPSDRFSAERTGGSVSTLTIQRTQQEDSAVYLCASSRLAGENIQYFGAGTRLSVL.

The genes are TRBV9 and TRBJ2-7; D might be TRBD1 or TRBD2, each matching 5 bases. V gave up 0 bases and J gave up 4 bases, with 14 bases separating them. The CDR3 loop spans 15 amino acids. CDR1 is SGDLS, CDR2 YYNGEE, per germline. CDR3 bases: TGTGCCAGCAGCGTAGCACCGGGGCCCGAATACGAGCAGTACTTC. Translating it yields CASSVAPGPEYEQYF.

The chain has TRBV20-1 and TRBJ2-7, with D tentatively TRBD1 or TRBD2 (6 bases each). The CDR3 is 13 residues long. Trimming took off 3 bases at V and 6 bases at J, with 15 bases between the two ends. From germline, CDR1 is DFQATT and CDR2 SNEGSKA (reference sequence). CDR3 nucleotide sequence: TGCAGTGCTAGGGGGGCCGGCGGGGCCGAGCAGTACTTC. Its protein product is CSARGAGGAEQYF.

This clonotype has only a few counts. V is TRBV7-8 and J is TRBJ1-2; D not resolved. Germline V gene lookup returns CDR1 SGHVS and CDR2 FQNEAQ. Trimming cost V 2 bases and J 8 bases, with 21 bases left between them. This CDR3 is built from 16 residues. The CDR3 reads CASSLNPAVGPLGYTF. The CDR3 region has the DNA TGTGCCAGCAGCTTAAACCCGGCGGTGGGCCCCCTGGGCTACACCTTC.

This clonotype was seen only a few times. The rearrangement joins TRBV7-8 to TRBJ2-4, with 9 bases matching TRBD1. Germline CDR1 is SGHVS and CDR2 is FQNEAQ. The CDR3 length is 16 residues. V trimming: 0 bases; J trimming: 12 bases; junction bases outside the gene matches: 12. The DNA for the CDR3 is TGTGCCAGCAGCTTAGCGCCGGGACAGGGTGGATCGGATCAGTACTTC. Its translation: CASSLAPGQGGSDQYF.

V is TRBV12-3 or TRBV12-4 and J is TRBJ2-3; no definite D call. This CDR3 spans 13 amino acids. The ends were cut back, 3 bases at V and 6 bases at J, with 10 bases in the middle. CDR3 DNA sequence: TGTGCCAGCAGTTTTTGGATGGGCGATACGCAGTATTTT. This translates into CASSFWMGDTQYF.

This clonotype showed up just a few times. The rearrangement links TRBV4-2 to TRBJ2-7; the D gene is possibly TRBD2 (6 bases). CDR3 length equals 17 residues. Germline CDR1 and CDR2: LGHNA and YNFKEQ. V was cut by 2 bases and J by 3 bases, with 20 bases left in between. CDR3 residues: CASSQREAHRAGYEQYF. The DNA for the CDR3 is TGTGCCAGCAGCCAAAGGGAGGCCCATCGGGCGGGCTACGAGCAGTACTTC.

The chain has TRBV29-1 and TRBJ1-3; 7 nucleotides match TRBD1. This CDR3 comprises 13 residues. The V segment lost 7 bases and the J segment 4 bases; nucleotides outside the gene matches: 7. Germline V CDR1 and CDR2: SQVTM, ANQGSEA. The CDR3 protein is CSARTGSGNTIYF. In DNA form, the CDR3 reads TGCAGCGCCCGGACAGGATCGGGAAACACCATATATTTT.

V is TRBV5-1 and J is TRBJ2-3; 7 bases are a match to TRBD2. Trimming removed 6 bases from V and 4 bases from J; junction bases left unmatched: 8. Germline loops: CDR1 SGHRS, CDR2 YFSETQ. The CDR3 has 14 amino acids. This CDR3 is CASNFRGGADTQYF. The CDR3 bases are TGCGCCAGCAATTTCCGTGGGGGGGCAGATACGCAGTATTTT.

The chain combines TRBV30 with TRBJ2-1; D is undetermined. V lost 5 bases to trimming and J lost 2 bases, with 19 bases between them. This CDR3 has 16 amino acids. The germline CDR1 and CDR2 sequences are GTSNPN and SVGIG (reference sequence). CDR3 region: CAWVTPDLQPYNEQFF. CDR3 DNA sequence: TGTGCCTGGGTCACCCCGGACCTTCAACCCTACAATGAGCAGTTCTTC.

This clonotype has only a few counts. V gene TRBV7-2 combines with J gene TRBJ1-1, with a possible D match to TRBD1 (6 bases). Germline V gene sequence: CDR1 SGHTA, CDR2 FQGNSA. This CDR3 is 14 amino acids long. V was shortened by 4 bases and J by 7 bases, with 16 bases between the two germline ends. CDR3 region: CASSSWLGAFEAFF. As DNA, the CDR3 is TGTGCCAGCAGCTCATGGTTGGGGGCCTTTGAAGCTTTCTTT.

This rearrangement joins TRBV10-3 to TRBJ2-5; D is possibly TRBD1 (6 bases). The germline V and J ends were trimmed by 6 bases and 5 bases, with 22 bases remaining between them. The V gene's germline CDR1 is ENHRY and CDR2 SYGVKD. The CDR3 has 16 amino acids. The CDR3 DNA reads TGTGCCATCAGCCCAAGGACAGTGGGGTTTCTGGAGACCCAGTACTTC. It is translated as CAISPRTVGFLETQYF.

The chain combines TRBV10-3 with TRBJ2-3; 8 nucleotides line up with TRBD2. J was trimmed by 0 bases and V by 2 bases; bases with no gene match: 1. The CDR3 consists of 15 residues. In germline, CDR1 is ENHRY, CDR2 SYGVKD. CDR3 residues: CAISEREGSTDTQYF. The DNA for the CDR3 is TGTGCCATCAGTGAGCGGGAGGGAAGCACAGATACGCAGTATTTT.

The rearrangement joins TRBV4-1 to TRBJ1-2, with D possibly being TRBD1 (5 bases). CDR3 size: 16 residues. The V end lost 0 bases, the J end lost 3 bases, and 14 bases lay between the germline ends. In germline, CDR1 is MGHRA, CDR2 YSYEKL. CDR3 DNA sequence: TGCGCCAGCAGCCAAGAGAGGGGCGACTTGGACTATGGCTACACCTTC. The encoded protein is CASSQERGDLDYGYTF.

The chain is built from TRBV27 and TRBJ1-1; 8 nucleotides match TRBD1. The germline gives CDR1 MNHEY, CDR2 SMNVEV (reference sequence). With 5 bases clipped from V and 4 bases from J, the junction kept 9 bases outside the gene matches. This CDR3 has 15 amino acids. In nucleotides, the CDR3 is TGTGCCAGCAGTCCCAATACAGGGGGAGGCACTGAAGCTTTCTTT. This encodes CASSPNTGGGTEAFF.

This sequence joins TRBV7-6 and TRBJ1-5; D not certain. This CDR3 has 15 amino acids. In germline, CDR1 is SGHVS, CDR2 FNYEAQ. Trimming pared 1 base from V and 4 bases from J, leaving 11 bases between. CDR3 in amino acids: CASSLEGRVNQPQHF. The CDR3 DNA follows: TGTGCCAGCAGCTTAGAAGGGAGGGTTAATCAGCCCCAGCATTTT.

This clonotype has a handful of counts. The chain employs TRBV30 and TRBJ2-3, with TRBD2 identical over 11 bases. CDR3 size: 16 residues. Germline values: CDR1 GTSNPN, CDR2 SVGIG (reference sequence). V was pared by 4 bases and J by 4 bases, with 10 bases of the junction left unmatched. Here the CDR3 reads CAWNRVAGGLADTQYF. DNA of the CDR3: TGTGCCTGGAATCGGGTAGCGGGGGGGCTTGCAGATACGCAGTATTTT.

This clonotype was recorded at least ten times. The chain links TRBV5-1 to TRBJ2-1; 11 nucleotides agree with TRBD2. This CDR3 region has 16 residues. Trimming at V came to 1 base and at J to 4 bases, leaving 4 bases not matched to a gene. Germline assignment: CDR1 SGHRS and CDR2 YFSETQ. The CDR3 protein is CASSLTSGGSYNEQFF. CDR3 nucleotides: TGCGCCAGCAGCTTGACTAGCGGGGGCTCGTACAATGAGCAGTTCTTC.

This clonotype was detected many times. The genes are TRBV7-6 and TRBJ2-7; D may be TRBD2 (6 bases). V lost 5 bases and J 4 bases, leaving 12 bases between the germline ends. This CDR3 is built from 13 residues. The germline V gene has CDR1 SGHVS and CDR2 FNYEAQ. The CDR3 spells CASSAGTGYEQYF. The DNA for the CDR3 is TGTGCCAGCAGCGCCGGGACTGGATACGAGCAGTACTTC.

This clonotype has a handful of counts. The chain carries TRBV4-2 and TRBJ1-1; 9 positions match TRBD1. The CDR3 runs to 14 residues. Germline CDR1 is LGHNA and CDR2 is YNFKEQ. V lost 2 bases and J lost 6; bases outside the gene matches: 4. The CDR3 region has the DNA TGTGCCAGCAGCCAATTAGACAGGGGGTCTGAAGCTTTCTTT. It encodes CASSQLDRGSEAFF.

This clonotype was counted a few times. V gene TRBV9 combines with J gene TRBJ1-3; D is ambiguous. This CDR3 has 12 amino acids. The germline V and J ends were trimmed by 2 bases and 7 bases, with 7 bases remaining between them. CDR1 is SGDLS, CDR2 YYNGEE, per germline. The CDR3 spells CASSVGWNTIYF. DNA for the CDR3: TGTGCCAGCAGCGTTGGATGGAACACCATATATTTT.

The V call is TRBV13, the J call TRBJ2-7, with 7 bases lining up with TRBD1. This CDR3 region has 15 residues. The trim removed 4 bases at V and 0 bases at J, leaving 6 bases unmatched. The germline V gene has CDR1 PRHDT and CDR2 FYEKMQ (reference sequence). The CDR3 sequence is CASSYPRTGSYEQYF. DNA of the CDR3: TGTGCCAGCAGCTACCCGCGGACAGGCTCCTACGAGCAGTACTTC.

This clonotype turned up a few times. The J gene is TRBJ2-6, the V gene TRBV5-1, with D unresolved. Per the germline V gene, CDR1 is SGHRS and CDR2 is YFSETQ. CDR3 length: 15 amino acids. V was shortened by 1 base and J by 1 base, with 6 bases between the two germline ends. This chain's CDR3 is CASSLWSSGANVLTF. The CDR3 DNA reads as TGCGCCAGCAGCTTGTGGTCTTCTGGGGCCAACGTCCTGACTTTC.

This clonotype was detected a few times. The rearrangement uses TRBV9 and TRBJ2-2, with 7 bases aligning to TRBD1. Per germline, CDR1 SGDLS and CDR2 YYNGEE. V was pared by 4 bases and J by 3 bases, with 6 bases of the junction left unmatched. This CDR3 has 15 amino acids. The CDR3: CASSPGTVYTGELFF. CDR3 nucleotide sequence: TGTGCCAGCAGCCCCGGGACAGTTTACACCGGGGAGCTGTTTTTT.